This T cell receptor (beta chain) was obtained from a study of T-cell memory formation after mild COVID-19. This clonotype turned up a few times. TCRdb fed the 5' RACE reads into MiXCR, producing one record per CDR3 protein. This table has about 600,000 distinct CDR3 sequences, about a fifth appearing once. The length of the CDR3 is 11 residues. Germline CDR1 and CDR2: DFQATT and SNEGSKA (reference sequence). The specimen was PBMCs or a T cell subset sorted from them (not recorded which). This receptor was obtained from an adult woman who had mild COVID-19 (a few samples of this study predate the infection). Cell type and time point are not known. The chain is built from TRBV20-1 and TRBJ1-1; no clear D gene. The CDR3 sequence: CRGSTNTEAFF. For the CDR3, the DNA is TGCAGAGGGTCGACTAACACTGAAGCTTTCTTT.